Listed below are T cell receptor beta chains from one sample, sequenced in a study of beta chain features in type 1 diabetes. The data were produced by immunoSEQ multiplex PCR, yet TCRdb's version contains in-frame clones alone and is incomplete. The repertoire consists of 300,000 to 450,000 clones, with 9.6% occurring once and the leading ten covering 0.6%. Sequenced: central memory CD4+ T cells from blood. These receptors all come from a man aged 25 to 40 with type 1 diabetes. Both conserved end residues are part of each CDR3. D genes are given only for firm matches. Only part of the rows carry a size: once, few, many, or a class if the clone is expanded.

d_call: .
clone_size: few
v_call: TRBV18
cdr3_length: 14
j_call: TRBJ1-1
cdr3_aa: CASSPLQGDTEAFF
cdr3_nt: TGTGCCAGCTCACCCCTCCAGGGTGACACTGAAGCTTTCTTT

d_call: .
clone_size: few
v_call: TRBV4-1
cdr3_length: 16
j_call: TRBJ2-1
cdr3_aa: CASSPNPSPIGNEQFF
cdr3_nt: TGCGCCAGCAGCCCGAATCCCTCCCCTATTGGGAATGAGCAGTTCTTC

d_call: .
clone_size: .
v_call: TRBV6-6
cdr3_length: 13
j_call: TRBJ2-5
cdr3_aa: CASSRIPQETQYF
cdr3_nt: TGTGCCAGCAGTCGTATACCCCAAGAGACCCAGTACTTC

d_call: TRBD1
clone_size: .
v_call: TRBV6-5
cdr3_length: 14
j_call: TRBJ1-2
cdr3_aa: CASSYPKQGRGYTF
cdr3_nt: TGTGCCAGCAGTTACCCTAAACAGGGGAGAGGCTACACCTTC

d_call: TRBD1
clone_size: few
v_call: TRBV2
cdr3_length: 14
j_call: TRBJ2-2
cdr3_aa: CASMTGANTGELFF
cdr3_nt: TGTGCCAGCATGACAGGGGCAAACACCGGGGAGCTGTTTTTT

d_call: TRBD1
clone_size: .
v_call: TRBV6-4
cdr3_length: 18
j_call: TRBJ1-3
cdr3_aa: CASSYSRTGAHSGNTIYF
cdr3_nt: TGTGCCAGCAGTTACTCGAGGACAGGGGCACACTCTGGAAACACCATATATTTT

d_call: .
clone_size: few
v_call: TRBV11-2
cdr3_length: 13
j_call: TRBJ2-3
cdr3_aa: CASSFLGKDTQYF
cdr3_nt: TGTGCCAGCAGCTTTTTGGGAAAAGATACGCAGTATTTT

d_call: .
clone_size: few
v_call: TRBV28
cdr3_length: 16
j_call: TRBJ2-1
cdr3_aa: CASSLLHRSSYNEQFF
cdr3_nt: TGTGCCAGCAGTTTGTTACACAGAAGCTCCTACAATGAGCAGTTCTTC

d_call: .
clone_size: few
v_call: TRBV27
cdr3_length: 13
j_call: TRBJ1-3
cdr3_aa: CASRPSSGNTIYF
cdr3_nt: TGTGCCAGCAGACCTAGCTCTGGAAACACCATATATTTT

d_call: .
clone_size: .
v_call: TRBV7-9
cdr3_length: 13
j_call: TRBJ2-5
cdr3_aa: CASSLESQETQYF
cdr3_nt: TGTGCCAGCAGCTTAGAAAGCCAAGAGACCCAGTACTTC

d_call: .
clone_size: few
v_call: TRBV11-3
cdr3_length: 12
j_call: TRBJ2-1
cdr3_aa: CASSGRGNEQFF
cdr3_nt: TGTGCCAGCAGCGGGAGAGGCAATGAGCAGTTCTTC

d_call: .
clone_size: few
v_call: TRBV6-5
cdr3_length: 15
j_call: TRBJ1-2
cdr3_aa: CASSYSIRTAYGYTF
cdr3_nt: TGTGCCAGCAGTTACTCGATCAGGACAGCTTATGGCTACACCTTC

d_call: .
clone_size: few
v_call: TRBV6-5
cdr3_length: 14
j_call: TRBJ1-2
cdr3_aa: CASSYSGDFYGYTF
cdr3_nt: TGTGCCAGCAGTTACTCAGGGGACTTCTATGGCTACACCTTC

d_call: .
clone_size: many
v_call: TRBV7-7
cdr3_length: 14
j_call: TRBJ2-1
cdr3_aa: CASSLSQSNNEQFF
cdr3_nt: TGTGCTAGCAGCTTGTCCCAAAGCAACAATGAGCAGTTCTTC

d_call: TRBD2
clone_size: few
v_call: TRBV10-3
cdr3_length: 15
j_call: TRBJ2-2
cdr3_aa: CAISVGLADTGELFF
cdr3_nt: TGTGCCATCAGCGTGGGACTAGCAGACACCGGGGAGCTGTTTTTT

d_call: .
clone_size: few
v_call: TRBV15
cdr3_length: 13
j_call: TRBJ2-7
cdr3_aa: CATSREDSYEQYF
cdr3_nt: TGTGCCACCAGCAGAGAGGACAGTTACGAGCAGTACTTC